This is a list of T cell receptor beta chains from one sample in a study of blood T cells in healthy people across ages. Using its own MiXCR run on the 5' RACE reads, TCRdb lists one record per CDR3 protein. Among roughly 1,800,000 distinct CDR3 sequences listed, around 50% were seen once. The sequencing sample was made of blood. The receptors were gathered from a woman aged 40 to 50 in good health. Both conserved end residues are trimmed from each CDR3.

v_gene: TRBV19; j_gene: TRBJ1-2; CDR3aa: ASSIDPGDRTYGYT
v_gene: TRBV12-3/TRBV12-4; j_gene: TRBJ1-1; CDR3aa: ASGRGNTEAF
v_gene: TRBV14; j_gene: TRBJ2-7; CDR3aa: ASSHGPGQAYEQY
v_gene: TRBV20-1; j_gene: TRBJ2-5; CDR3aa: SARRGRAGLGTQY
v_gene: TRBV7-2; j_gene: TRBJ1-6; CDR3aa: ASRDEQGSPLH
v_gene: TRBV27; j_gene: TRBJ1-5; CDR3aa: ASSPGRGLNQPRH
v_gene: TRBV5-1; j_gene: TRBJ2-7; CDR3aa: ASSTPGGALYEQY
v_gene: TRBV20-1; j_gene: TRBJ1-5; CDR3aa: SATGPYNQPQH
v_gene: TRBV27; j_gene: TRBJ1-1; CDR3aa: ASRKLYTEAF
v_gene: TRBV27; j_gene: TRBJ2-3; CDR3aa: ASSLDRPWDTQY
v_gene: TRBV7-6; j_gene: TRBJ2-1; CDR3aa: ASSLAGGAGDEQF
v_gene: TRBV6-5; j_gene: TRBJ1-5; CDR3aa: ASSYLGGNQPQH
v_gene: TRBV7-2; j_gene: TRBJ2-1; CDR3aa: ASSSQRRGGNEQF
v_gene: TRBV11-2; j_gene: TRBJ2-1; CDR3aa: ASSFRDREDEQF
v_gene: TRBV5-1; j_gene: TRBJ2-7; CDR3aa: ASREGTGAYEQY
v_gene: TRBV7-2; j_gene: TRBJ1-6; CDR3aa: ASSASGRDSSPLH
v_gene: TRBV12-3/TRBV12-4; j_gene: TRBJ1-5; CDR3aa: ASTRQANQPQH
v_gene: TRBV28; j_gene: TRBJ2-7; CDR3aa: ASSGGTASSYEQY
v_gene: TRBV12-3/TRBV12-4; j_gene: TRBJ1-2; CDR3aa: ASSPDRGPVYGYT
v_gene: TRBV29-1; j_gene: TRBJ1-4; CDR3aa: GSRTNEKLF
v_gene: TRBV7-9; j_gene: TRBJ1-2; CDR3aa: ASSPHRTGWGYT
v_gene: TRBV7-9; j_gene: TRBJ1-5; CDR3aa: ASSLRGGLDQPQH
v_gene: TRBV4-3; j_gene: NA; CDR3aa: ASSQDRRRGGYNEQY
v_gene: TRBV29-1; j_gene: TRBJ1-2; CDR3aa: SIRRTDLNYGYT
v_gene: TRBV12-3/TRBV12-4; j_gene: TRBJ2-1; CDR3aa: ASSSGTSGVVETQF
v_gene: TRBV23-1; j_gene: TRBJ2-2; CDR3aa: ASSQLPGTDNTGELF
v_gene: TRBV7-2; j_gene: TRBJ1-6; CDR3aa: ASSLEHARSTNSPLH
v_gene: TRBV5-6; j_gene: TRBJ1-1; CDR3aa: ASSWGGRNTEAF
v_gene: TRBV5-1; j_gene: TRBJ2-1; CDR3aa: ASSSLGTGLVEQF
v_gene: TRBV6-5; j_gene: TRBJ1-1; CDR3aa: ASSYSIGVNTEAF
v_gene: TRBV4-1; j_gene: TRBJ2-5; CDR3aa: ASSQDIRVQETQY
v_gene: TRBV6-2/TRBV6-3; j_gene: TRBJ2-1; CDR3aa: ASFPRGRVGNEQF
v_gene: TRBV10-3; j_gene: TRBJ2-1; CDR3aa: AISEDPRGLNEQF
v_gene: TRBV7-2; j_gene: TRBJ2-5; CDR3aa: ASNRAAPGETQY
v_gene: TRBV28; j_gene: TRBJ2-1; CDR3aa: ASTGARGGDEQF
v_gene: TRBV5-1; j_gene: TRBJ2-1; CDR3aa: ASRLGASGGSSSYNEQF
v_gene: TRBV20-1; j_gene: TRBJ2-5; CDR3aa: SVWTSQETQY
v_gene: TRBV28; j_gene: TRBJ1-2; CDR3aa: VSSGPLNYGYT
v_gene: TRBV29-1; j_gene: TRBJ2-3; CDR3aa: SATRTGGVPTQY
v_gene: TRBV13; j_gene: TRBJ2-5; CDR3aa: ASSLRRLARGETQY
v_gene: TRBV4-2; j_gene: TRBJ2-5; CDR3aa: ASSQALAGDQETQY
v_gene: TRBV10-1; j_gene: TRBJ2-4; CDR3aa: ASSESGSQAGGLGAKNIQY
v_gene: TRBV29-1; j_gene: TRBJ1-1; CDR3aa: SVQGAEGPEAF
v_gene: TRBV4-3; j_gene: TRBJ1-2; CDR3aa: ASSQERRVWYGYT
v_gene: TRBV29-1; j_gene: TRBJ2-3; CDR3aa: SVVERTGRKGTQY
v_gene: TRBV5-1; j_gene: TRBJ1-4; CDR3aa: ASSGPTGATNEKLF
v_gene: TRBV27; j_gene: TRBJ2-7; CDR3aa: ASSNTDGILDEQY
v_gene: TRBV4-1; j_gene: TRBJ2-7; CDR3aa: ASSQSIWQGQGYEQY
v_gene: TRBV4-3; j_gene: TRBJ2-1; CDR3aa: ASSHGPTSGGDNEQF
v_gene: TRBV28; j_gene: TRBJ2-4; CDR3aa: ASTSLGRYIQY
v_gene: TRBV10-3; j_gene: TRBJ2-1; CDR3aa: AISGGGLAGSHSYNEQF
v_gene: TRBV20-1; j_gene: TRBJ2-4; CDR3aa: SAMPDRGPQY